This entry lists 8 T cell receptor beta chains sequenced from one sample in a study of T cells in Graves' hyperthyroidism and ophthalmopathy. What was amplified from RNA transcripts were TCR beta CDR3 regions. Initially, a first-round RT-PCR of the TCR CDR3 employed the HTBI primer set. MiXCR, run by TCRdb on the multiplex PCR reads, gives a single entry per CDR3 protein. The sample has hundreds of thousands of distinct CDR3 sequences, 15% to 20% seen once; the top ten hold over 45%. Sequenced material: blood. Every receptor here comes from a man aged 40-50 years with Graves' ophthalmopathy.

This clonotype was seen many times. The rearrangement uses TRBV3-1 and TRBJ1-5; D not certain. CDR1 and CDR2 from the germline V gene are LGHDT and YNNKEL (reference sequence). This CDR3 contains 11 residues. V was cut by 1 base and J by 10 bases, with 5 bases left in between. CDR3 sequence: CASSQGGPQHF. The CDR3 coding sequence is TGTGCCAGCAGCCAAGGTGGTCCCCAGCATTTT.

This clonotype was counted at least ten times. The CDR3 region has the DNA TGTGCCAGCAGTTTCGGCCGGGACGCGACCCAGTACTTC. It specifies CASSFGRDATQYF. The gene calls are TRBV12-3 or TRBV12-4 and TRBJ2-5, with D perhaps given as TRBD1 or TRBD2 (5 bases each). The CDR3 is 13 amino acids. The ends were cut back, 3 bases at V and 7 bases at J, with 12 bases in the middle.

CDR3 in amino acids: CATSDNRGRTDTQYF. CDR3 in DNA: TGTGCCACCAGTGATAACAGGGGCCGCACAGATACGCAGTATTTT. This chain joins TRBV24-1 and TRBJ2-3, with 7 nucleotides matching TRBD1. The CDR3 sequence is 15 residues long. CDR1 is KGHDR and CDR2 is SFDVKD in the germline V gene. Trimming cost V 3 bases and J 1 base; bases outside gene matches: 3.

This clonotype was found many times. The rearrangement joins TRBV2 to TRBJ2-5; 7 positions match TRBD2. This CDR3 is built from 14 residues. The ends lost 5 bases at V and 2 bases at J; junction bases unmatched: 5. The germline V gene encodes CDR1 SNHLY and CDR2 FYNNEI. CDR3 nucleotide sequence: TGTGCCAGCAGTCCCGCTAGCGGTCAAGAGACCCAGTACTTC. As protein: CASSPASGQETQYF.

The chain links TRBV27 to TRBJ2-3; D call uncertain. Germline V lookup: CDR1 MNHEY, CDR2 SMNVEV (reference sequence). Trimming took off 7 bases at V and 3 bases at J, with 14 bases between the two ends. This CDR3 spans 14 amino acids. The CDR3 region has the DNA TGTGCCAGCAATTCCGGATTCCCGACAGATACGCAGTATTTT. This gives the protein CASNSGFPTDTQYF.

The V gene is TRBV5-1, the J gene TRBJ2-5, with 8 bases fitting TRBD2. The V gene end was trimmed by 2 bases and the J gene end by 3 bases; junction bases not matched to a gene: 6. Germline lookup yields CDR1 SGHRS and CDR2 YFSETQ. The CDR3 is made up of 15 amino acids. The CDR3 DNA reads TGCGCCAGCAGCTTCTACGGGGGGGCCGAAGAGACCCAGTACTTC. It codes for CASSFYGGAEETQYF.

This clonotype was counted at least ten times. The V gene is TRBV28, the J gene TRBJ1-2; possible D gene TRBD1, 6 bases. From germline, CDR1 is MDHEN and CDR2 SYDVKM. Trimming stripped 4 bases from V and 6 bases from J, with 9 bases between. The CDR3 has 12 residues. The CDR3 DNA follows: TGTGCCAGCAGTTCGGACAGTAATGGCTACACCTTC. Translated: CASSSDSNGYTF.

Only a few counts were recorded for this clonotype. The chain couples TRBV3-1 to TRBJ2-1; D tentatively fits TRBD1 or TRBD2 (6 bases each). Germline V gene sequence: CDR1 LGHDT, CDR2 YNNKEL (reference sequence). The V and J ends lost 10 bases and 2 bases respectively, with 12 bases between them. The CDR3 loop spans 13 amino acids. In nucleotides, the CDR3 is TGTGCCACCCGGGGGCCCGCCTACAATGAGCAGTTCTTC. Amino acid sequence: CATRGPAYNEQFF.